Sequencing of this TCR beta chain was carried out in a study of regulatory T cells in long-lasting Graves disease. Regarding the study as a whole: Clonotypes that were public and shared totalled approximately 2,800 in persistent patients versus 966 in new patients.

Ten or more counts support this clonotype. The antigen remains unidentified. The CDR3 has 16 residues. Germline V gives CDR1 MDHEN, CDR2 SYDVKM. Trimming took off 3 bases at V and 5 bases at J, with 16 bases between the two ends. Both iRepertoire HTBI primers and Arm-PCR of CDR3 regions were used to build the TCR beta libraries. TCRdb itself ran the multiplex PCR reads through MiXCR, one entry per CDR3 protein. The sample carries about 620,000 distinct CDR3 sequences, 16% recorded once. The time point was: newly diagnosed GD, antithyroid drugs for less than 3 months. Making the TCR library involved RNA that had been extracted from PBMCs. These data are also associated with another study on T cells in Graves' hyperthyroidism and ophthalmopathy. According to that study: Clinical symptoms, serum thyroxine, TRAb, thyroid ultrasound and orbital computed tomography established diagnosis. A set of HTBI primers served as the primers for a first-round RT-PCR of the TCR CDR3. Most thyroid-expanded clonotypes above 0.001 were also found in blood.

Sequenced here: peripheral blood mononuclear cells (PBMCs), sampled at new diagnosis, from a patient treated with antithyroid drugs. The gene calls are TRBV28 and TRBJ1-4; no reliable D call. This sequence originates from a woman aged 25 to 39 with Graves disease. The DNA of the CDR3 is TGTGCCAGCAGTTTCCGTACGGTGGGAGGCAATGAAAAACTGTTTTTT. It yields the protein CASSFRTVGGNEKLFF.